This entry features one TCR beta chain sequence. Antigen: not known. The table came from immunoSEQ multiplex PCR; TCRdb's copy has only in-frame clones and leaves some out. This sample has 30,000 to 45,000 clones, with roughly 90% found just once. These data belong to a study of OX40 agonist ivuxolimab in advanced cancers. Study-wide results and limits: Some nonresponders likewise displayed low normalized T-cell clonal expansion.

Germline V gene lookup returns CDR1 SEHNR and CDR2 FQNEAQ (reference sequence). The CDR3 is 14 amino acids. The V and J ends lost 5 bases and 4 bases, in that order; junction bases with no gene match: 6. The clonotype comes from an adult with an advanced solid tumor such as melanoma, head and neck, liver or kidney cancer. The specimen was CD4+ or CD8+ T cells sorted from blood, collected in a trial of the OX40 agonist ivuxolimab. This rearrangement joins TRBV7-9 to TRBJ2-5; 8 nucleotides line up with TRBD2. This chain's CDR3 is CASSPSGGGETQYF. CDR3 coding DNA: TGTGCCAGCAGCCCGAGCGGGGGAGGAGAGACCCAGTACTTC.